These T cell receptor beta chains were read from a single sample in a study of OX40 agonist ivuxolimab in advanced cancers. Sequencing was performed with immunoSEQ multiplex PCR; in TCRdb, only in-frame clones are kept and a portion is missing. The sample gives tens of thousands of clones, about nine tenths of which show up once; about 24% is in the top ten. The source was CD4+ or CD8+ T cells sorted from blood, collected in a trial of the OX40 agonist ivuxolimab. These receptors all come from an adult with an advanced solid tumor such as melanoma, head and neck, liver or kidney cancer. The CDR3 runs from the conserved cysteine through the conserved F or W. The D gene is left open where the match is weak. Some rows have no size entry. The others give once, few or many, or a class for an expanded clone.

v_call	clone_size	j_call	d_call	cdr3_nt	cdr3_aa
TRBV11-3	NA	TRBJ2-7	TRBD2	TGTGCCAGCAGCTTATCGGCGGGAGCCCACGAGCAGTACTTC	CASSLSAGAHEQYF
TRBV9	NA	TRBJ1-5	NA	TGTGCCAGCAGCGTGGGTTTGAGCAATCAGCCCCAGCATTTT	CASSVGLSNQPQHF
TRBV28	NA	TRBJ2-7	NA	TGTGCCAGCAGTTACTACAGACACTACGAGCAGTACTTC	CASSYYRHYEQYF
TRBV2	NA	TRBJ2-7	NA	TGTGCCAGCAGTGTGCAGTCAGTCGAGCAGTACTTC	CASSVQSVEQYF
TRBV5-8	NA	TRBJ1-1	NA	TGTGCCAGCAGCTTGGTCCAGTCAGCCTTGAACACTGAAGCTTTCTTT	CASSLVQSALNTEAFF
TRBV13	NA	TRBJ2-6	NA	TGTGCCAGCAGCTCCCCACAGGCCAACGTCCTGACTTTC	CASSSPQANVLTF
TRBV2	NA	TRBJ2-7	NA	TGTGCCAGCTTAGGGGGGACAGCCGGTCTGGAGCAGTACTTC	CASLGGTAGLEQYF
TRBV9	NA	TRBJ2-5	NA	TGTGCCAGCAGCGTAGAACTAGCCCCAGGGGAGACCCAGTACTTC	CASSVELAPGETQYF
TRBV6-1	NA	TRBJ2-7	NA	TGTGCCAGCAGCAACGGGCCGGATAAACTCTACGAGCAGTACTTC	CASSNGPDKLYEQYF
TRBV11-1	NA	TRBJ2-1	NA	TGTGCCAGCGGGACTCACAATGAGCAGTTCTTC	CASGTHNEQFF
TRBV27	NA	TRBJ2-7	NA	TGTGCCAGCAGTCCCACCGTGTCCTCCTACGAGCAGTACTTC	CASSPTVSSYEQYF
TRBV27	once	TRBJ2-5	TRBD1	TGTGCCAGCAGCAGCGGGACAGGGGGGGGGACCCAGTACTTC	CASSSGTGGGTQYF
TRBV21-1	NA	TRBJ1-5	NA	TGTGCCAGCAGCAAAGCGCTATGTGGAGGGGGGGATCAGCCCCAGCATTTT	CASSKALCGGGDQPQHF
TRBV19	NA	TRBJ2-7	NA	TGTGCCAGTAGTATAGAACAGGGTTTAACCTACGAGCAGTACTTC	CASSIEQGLTYEQYF
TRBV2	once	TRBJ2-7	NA	TGTGCCAGCAGTGAAGGCTACGAGCAGTACTTC	CASSEGYEQYF
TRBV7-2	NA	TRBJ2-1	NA	TGTGCCAGCAGCGACGCCTCGGAGGACTATGACCCGGTCTTC	CASSDASEDYDPVF
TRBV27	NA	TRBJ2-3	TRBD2	TGTGCCAGCAGTTTATCCTTACTAGCGGGAGCGCTAAGTACAGATACGCAGTATTTT	CASSLSLLAGALSTDTQYF
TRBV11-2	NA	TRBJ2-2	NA	TGTGCCAGCAGCTTAGCATGGCTAGCAAGGAACACCGGGGAGCTGTTTTTT	CASSLAWLARNTGELFF
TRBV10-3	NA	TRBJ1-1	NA	TGTGCCATCCGGGGGGCGCTTGGTGAAGCTTTCTTT	CAIRGALGEAFF
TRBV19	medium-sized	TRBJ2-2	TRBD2	TGTGCCAGTAGTATGAGCGGGAGAAGTACTATCGGGGAGCTGTTTTTT	CASSMSGRSTIGELFF
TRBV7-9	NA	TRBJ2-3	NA	TGTGCCAGCAGCTTCACAGGGTCGGTAGATACGCAGTATTTT	CASSFTGSVDTQYF
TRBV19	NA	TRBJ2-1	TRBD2	TGTGCCAGTAGTATTCTGCCGATCCGGGCGGGGGGACTAGGAAATGAGCAGTTCTTC	CASSILPIRAGGLGNEQFF
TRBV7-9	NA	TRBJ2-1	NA	TGTGCCAGCAGACAAGGGGCTGAGCAGTTCTTC	CASRQGAEQFF
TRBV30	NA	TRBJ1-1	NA	TGTGCTTGGAGGGGTGCACCGGGGATTCCTGAAGCTTTCTTT	CAWRGAPGIPEAFF
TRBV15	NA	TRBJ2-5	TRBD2	TGTGCCACCAGCAGAGAAGGACTAGCGGGAGGAGAGACCCAGTACTTC	CATSREGLAGGETQYF
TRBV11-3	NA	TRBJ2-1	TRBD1	TGTGCCAGCAGCGAGAGGGACAGGAATGAGCAGTTCTTC	CASSERDRNEQFF
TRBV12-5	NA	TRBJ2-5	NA	TGTGCTAGTGGTTGGGGCCGAGAGGGAGAGACCCAGTACTTC	CASGWGREGETQYF
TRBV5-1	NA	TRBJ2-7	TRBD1	TGCGCCAGCAGCGAGGACAGGGCTGGTGGCGAGCAGTACTTC	CASSEDRAGGEQYF